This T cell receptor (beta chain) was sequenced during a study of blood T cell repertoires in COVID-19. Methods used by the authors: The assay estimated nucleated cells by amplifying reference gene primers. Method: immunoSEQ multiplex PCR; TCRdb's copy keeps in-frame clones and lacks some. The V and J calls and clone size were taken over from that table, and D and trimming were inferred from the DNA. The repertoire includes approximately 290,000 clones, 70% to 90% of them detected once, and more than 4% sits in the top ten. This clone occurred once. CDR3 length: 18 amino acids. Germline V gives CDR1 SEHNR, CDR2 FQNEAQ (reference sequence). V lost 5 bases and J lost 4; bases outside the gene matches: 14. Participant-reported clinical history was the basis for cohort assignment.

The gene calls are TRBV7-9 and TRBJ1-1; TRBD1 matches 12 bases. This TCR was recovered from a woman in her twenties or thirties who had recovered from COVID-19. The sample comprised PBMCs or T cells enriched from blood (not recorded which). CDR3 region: CASSAARTGQGAGTEAFF. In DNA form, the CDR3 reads TGTGCCAGCAGCGCCGCTCGTACGGGACAGGGGGCAGGCACTGAAGCTTTCTTT.